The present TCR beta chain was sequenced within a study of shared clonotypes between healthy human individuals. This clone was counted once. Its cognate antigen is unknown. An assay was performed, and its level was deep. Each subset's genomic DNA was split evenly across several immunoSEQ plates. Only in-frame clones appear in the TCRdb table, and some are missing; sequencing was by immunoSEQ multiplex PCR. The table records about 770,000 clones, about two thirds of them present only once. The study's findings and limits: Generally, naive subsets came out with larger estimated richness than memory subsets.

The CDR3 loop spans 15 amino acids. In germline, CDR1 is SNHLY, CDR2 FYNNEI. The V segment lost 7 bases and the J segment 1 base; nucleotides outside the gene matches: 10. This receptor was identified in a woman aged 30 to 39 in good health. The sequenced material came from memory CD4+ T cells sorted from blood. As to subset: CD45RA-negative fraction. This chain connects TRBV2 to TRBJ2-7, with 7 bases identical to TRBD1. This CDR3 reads CASTLTGIGSYEQYF. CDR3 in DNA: TGTGCCAGCACCTTGACAGGGATCGGGTCCTACGAGCAGTACTTC. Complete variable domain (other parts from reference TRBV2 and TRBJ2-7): EPEVTQTPSHQVTQMGQEVILRCVPISNHLYFYWYRQILGQKVEFLVSFYNNEISEKSEIFDDQFSVERPDGSNFTLKIRSTKLEDSAMYFCASTLTGIGSYEQYFGPGTRLTVT.